The text below deals with one T cell receptor (beta chain). What it binds is unknown. Only in-frame clones appear in the TCRdb table, and some are missing; sequencing was by immunoSEQ multiplex PCR. The sample lists about 140,000 clones; approximately 84% were seen once. This record comes from a study of cytomegalovirus exposure and HLA in healthy donors. Regarding the study as a whole: The study labeled more than 150 TCR beta chains cytomegalovirus-associated. Generally TCR sequences proved uncommon, though certain public TCRs appeared in numerous donors. According to a subsequent analysis, TCR clusters from the first cohort were inclined to appear together in the 130 or so validation repertoires.

V gave up 4 bases and J gave up 1 base, with 8 bases separating them. Looked up from germline, CDR1 is SGHRS and CDR2 is YFSETQ. This CDR3 comprises 13 residues. The receptor comes from a woman in her thirties in good health and CMV-seronegative. V is TRBV5-1 and J is TRBJ1-1; no firm D call. The sample was PBMCs. Written as DNA, the CDR3 is TGCGCCAGCAGCGGAACAGCGAACACTGAAGCTTTCTTT. It yields the protein CASSGTANTEAFF.